This T cell receptor (beta chain) was sequenced for a study of neurological immune-mediated disorders. Study findings and constraints: No sharing of CDR3 amino acid sequences was observed among expanded clones across subjects, suggesting private repertoires in all groups.

The sample holds many counts of this clonotype. Its antigen is not known. V was cut by 4 bases and J by 0 bases, with 6 bases left in between. CDR1 and CDR2 from the germline V gene are GTSNPN and SVGIG (reference sequence). The CDR3 is made up of 12 amino acids. cDNA was made by 5'RACE with 10-nucleotide random UMIs. TCRdb reprocessed the 5' RACE reads with MiXCR, giving one entry per CDR3 protein. The table includes about 36,000 distinct CDR3 sequences, 10% detected once. Source material: PBMCs. The TCR was taken from a woman aged 30 to 39 with HTLV-1-associated myelopathy (HAM/TSP). The rearrangement links TRBV30 to TRBJ1-1; the D is unclear. In nucleotides, the CDR3 is TGTGCCTGGAACCGGATGAACACTGAAGCTTTCTTT. Its protein is CAWNRMNTEAFF.